Listed here are 23 T cell receptor beta chains from one sample, sequenced in a study of shared clonotypes between healthy human individuals. CD45RO negativity and positive selection for CCR7 defined naive CD8 cells, a population that excluded terminally differentiated effector memory CD45RA+ cells. Clones were sequenced by immunoSEQ multiplex PCR, and TCRdb holds only the in-frame ones, with some missing. The sample gives 550,000 to 750,000 clones, about 95% of which show up once; less than 0.13% is in the top ten. Sequenced sample: naive CD8+ T cells sorted from blood. The receptor source for this set is a woman aged 30 to 39 in good health.

The J gene is TRBJ2-7, the V gene TRBV27; maybe TRBD1 (6 bases). The V gene's germline CDR1 is MNHEY and CDR2 SMNVEV (reference sequence). The ends were cut back, 4 bases at V and 6 bases at J, with 16 bases in the middle. CDR3 length: 14 amino acids. CDR3 sequence: CASSYTVLGGEQYF. CDR3 coding DNA: TGTGCCAGCAGTTACACAGTACTAGGGGGCGAGCAGTACTTC.

The chain combines TRBV7-2 with TRBJ2-5; the D call may be TRBD1 or TRBD2 (7 bases each). The CDR3 extends over 16 amino acids. V lost 5 bases to trimming and J lost 2 bases, with 18 bases between them. Germline values: CDR1 SGHTA, CDR2 FQGNSA. CDR3 loop: CASSRQGEGIQETQYF. Written as DNA, the CDR3 is TGTGCCAGCAGCCGCCAGGGGGAGGGGATTCAAGAGACCCAGTACTTC.

The chain has TRBV29-1 and TRBJ2-1; a weak D match, TRBD2 (6 bases). V lost 1 base and J lost 2, with 9 bases in between. The CDR3 length is 14 residues. CDR1 SQVTM and CDR2 ANQGSEA come from the germline V gene. The CDR3 loop reads CSVEGRGAYNEQFF. For the CDR3, the DNA is TGCAGCGTTGAAGGGCGGGGCGCCTACAATGAGCAGTTCTTC.

The genes are TRBV5-4 and TRBJ1-1, with D unresolved. Trimming took off 4 bases at V and 5 bases at J, with 12 bases between the two ends. This CDR3 contains 13 residues. CDR1 and CDR2 (germline): SGHNT, YYREEE (reference sequence). The CDR3 bases are TGTGCCAGCAGCCGGATGGAGGAGACTGAAGCTTTCTTT. Its translation: CASSRMEETEAFF.

The V call is TRBV27, the J call TRBJ2-1; 8 nucleotides match TRBD2. Trimming took 8 bases from V and 5 from J; bases not matched to a gene: 2. The CDR3 spans 12 residues. From germline, CDR1 is MNHEY and CDR2 SMNVEV (reference sequence). The CDR3 loop reads CASFSGDNEQFF. Here the CDR3 DNA reads TGTGCCAGCTTTAGCGGGGACAATGAGCAGTTCTTC.

J is TRBJ2-7 and V is TRBV11-1; 9 positions match TRBD2. J lost 4 bases, V lost 5 bases, and 9 bases had no gene match. CDR1 is SGHAT and CDR2 is FQDESV in the germline V gene (reference sequence). The CDR3 has 15 amino acids. This CDR3 reads CASSPGLAPVYEQYF. For the CDR3, the DNA is TGTGCCAGCAGCCCGGGACTAGCTCCGGTATACGAGCAGTACTTC.

This chain uses TRBV29-1 with TRBJ2-2, with D possibly matching TRBD1 (6 bases). CDR1 and CDR2 from the germline V gene are SQVTM and ANQGSEA. The CDR3 runs to 13 residues. Trimming cost V 7 bases and J 7 bases, with 16 bases left between them. As DNA, the CDR3 is TGCAGCGCCTGGGACAACCGGAACGGGGAGCTGTTTTTT. It codes for CSAWDNRNGELFF.

The chain combines TRBV4-1 with TRBJ1-2; D unclear. The germline CDR1 and CDR2 sequences are MGHRA and YSYEKL. Trimming removed 5 bases from V and 10 bases from J, with 11 bases in between. The CDR3 runs to 11 residues. CDR3 bases: TGCGCCAGCAGCGAATTAGAGATCTACACCTTC. Amino acid sequence: CASSELEIYTF.

The chain is built from TRBV28 and TRBJ2-7; 12 positions match TRBD2. The CDR3 has 14 residues. The V gene's germline CDR1 is MDHEN and CDR2 SYDVKM. V shed 7 bases and J 3 bases; nucleotides not matched to a gene: 4. In DNA form, the CDR3 reads TGTGCCAGCACCCAACTAGCGGGAGGCTACGAGCAGTACTTC. Translated, it gives CASTQLAGGYEQYF.

The chain has TRBV2 and TRBJ1-5; D remains ambiguous. The CDR3 loop spans 13 amino acids. V lost 4 bases, J lost 0 bases, and 4 bases lay in between. Germline lookup yields CDR1 SNHLY and CDR2 FYNNEI. The CDR3 DNA reads TGTGCCAGCAGTGTATATAGCAATCAGCCCCAGCATTTT. This gives the protein CASSVYSNQPQHF.

J is TRBJ1-2 and V is TRBV7-9; D is unresolved. V lost 5 bases, J lost 8 bases, and 21 bases lay in between. The CDR3 is 15 amino acids. In germline, CDR1 is SEHNR, CDR2 FQNEAQ (reference sequence). CDR3 sequence: CASSADFGESSGYTF. The DNA for the CDR3 is TGTGCCAGCAGCGCCGACTTTGGGGAGAGTAGCGGCTACACCTTC.

The genes are TRBV28 and TRBJ1-4, with D perhaps matching TRBD1 (6 bases). From germline, CDR1 is MDHEN and CDR2 SYDVKM. The V end was cut by 3 bases, the J end by 8 bases, with 16 bases between. The CDR3 covers 15 residues. CDR3 sequence: CASSLAGARGEKLFF. CDR3 nucleotide sequence: TGTGCCAGCAGTTTGGCGGGGGCTAGGGGGGAAAAACTGTTTTTT.

The chain carries TRBV18 and TRBJ2-7; 9 bases match TRBD2. This CDR3 contains 19 residues. Germline CDR1 and CDR2: KGHSH and LQKENI. Trimming removed 5 bases from V and 2 bases from J; junction bases left unmatched: 19. CDR3 in DNA: TGTGCCAGCTCAGGGAGGCCTCACAACCTAGCGGGAAATCCCTACGAGCAGTACTTC. Translating gives CASSGRPHNLAGNPYEQYF.

The chain recombines TRBV6-6 with TRBJ2-1; D is uncertain. The CDR3 length is 11 residues. Trimming left V 2 bases short and J 9 bases short, with 5 bases between. Per germline, CDR1 MNHNY and CDR2 SVGAGI (reference sequence). The CDR3 sequence: CASSYGIEQFF. CDR3 DNA sequence: TGTGCCAGCAGTTACGGGATTGAGCAGTTCTTC.

The gene calls are TRBV11-2 and TRBJ2-6; 9 positions agree with TRBD2. CDR1 SGHAT and CDR2 FQNNGV come from the germline V gene. With 1 base clipped from V and 2 bases from J, the junction kept 0 bases outside the gene matches. The CDR3 totals 16 residues. The CDR3 here is CASSLGGGAGANVLTF. Here the CDR3 DNA reads TGTGCCAGCAGCTTAGGCGGGGGGGCTGGGGCCAACGTCCTGACTTTC.

This chain links TRBV7-9 with TRBJ2-7, with a tentative D call TRBD1 (5 bases). The CDR3 totals 13 residues. V dropped 5 bases and J dropped 6 bases, with 14 bases sitting between them. CDR1 and CDR2 (germline): SEHNR, FQNEAQ (reference sequence). CDR3 protein: CASSPATVSEQYF. CDR3 in DNA: TGTGCCAGCAGCCCTGCGACAGTTTCCGAGCAGTACTTC. The full variable domain, completed using reference TRBV7-9 and TRBJ2-7, is DTGVSQNPRHKITKRGQNVTFRCDPISEHNRLYWYRQTLGQGPEFLTYFQNEAQLEKSRLLSDRFSAERPKGSFSTLEIQRTEQGDSAMYLCASSPATVSEQYFGPGTRLTVT.

This chain links TRBV5-1 with TRBJ1-2, with D hard to call. V lost 0 bases, J lost 8 bases, and 23 bases lay in between. The germline V gene encodes CDR1 SGHRS and CDR2 YFSETQ. The CDR3 runs to 17 residues. The CDR3 spells CASSLAYWLESSKGYTF. The CDR3, as DNA: TGCGCCAGCAGCTTGGCCTACTGGCTGGAGTCCTCGAAAGGCTACACCTTC.

This clone came up once. The chain couples TRBV7-9 to TRBJ2-1, with 10 nucleotides matching TRBD2. CDR3 length equals 15 residues. Germline trimming cut 4 bases from V and 8 bases from J; bases unmatched to any gene: 8. The V gene's germline CDR1 is SEHNR and CDR2 FQNEAQ (reference sequence). The CDR3 coding sequence is TGTGCCAGCAGCTCTAGGAGCGGGAGGGTGGATGAGCAGTTCTTC. Its translation is CASSSRSGRVDEQFF.

This chain uses TRBV10-3 with TRBJ2-3; D unresolved. The germline gives CDR1 ENHRY, CDR2 SYGVKD. This CDR3 region has 17 residues. V shed 0 bases and J shed 2 bases, with 15 bases lying between them. In DNA form, the CDR3 reads TGTGCCATCAGTGAGTCGATTGGAGTCAGCTACACAGATACGCAGTATTTT. Encoded protein: CAISESIGVSYTDTQYF.

The chain uses TRBV27 and TRBJ1-5; D unclear. Deletions cut 5 bases from V and 0 bases from J, with 11 bases between. The CDR3 spans 15 residues. Germline V gives CDR1 MNHEY, CDR2 SMNVEV (reference sequence). The CDR3 reads CASSQFLGSNQPQHF. The CDR3 nucleotides read TGTGCCAGCAGTCAGTTTTTGGGTAGCAATCAGCCCCAGCATTTT.

The gene calls are TRBV5-8 and TRBJ2-1; no clear D. The CDR3 length is 10 residues. V was cut by 2 bases and J by 7 bases, with 1 base left in between. Germline values: CDR1 SGHTS, CDR2 YDEGEE. CDR3 nucleotides: TGTGCCAGCAGCTTAAATGAGCAGTTCTTC. This encodes CASSLNEQFF. The full variable domain, completed using reference TRBV5-8 and TRBJ2-1, is EAGVTQSPTHLIKTRGQQATLRCSPISGHTSVYWYQQALGLGLQFLLWYDEGEERNRGNFPPRFSGRQFPNYSSELNVNALELEDSALYLCASSLNEQFFGPGTRLTVL.

This chain connects TRBV5-4 to TRBJ2-3; D gene unclear. CDR1 is SGHNT and CDR2 is YYREEE in the germline V gene (reference sequence). Trimming left V 3 bases short and J 2 bases short, with 7 bases between. The CDR3 is 13 amino acids. The CDR3 region has the DNA TGTGCCAGCAGCTCCCCCCTCACAGATACGCAGTATTTT. It yields the protein CASSSPLTDTQYF.

This CDR3 reads CASSQDSETGSYGYTF. The CDR3 DNA follows: TGTGCCAGCAGCCAAGATTCGGAGACAGGTAGCTATGGCTACACCTTC. V gene TRBV4-2 combines with J gene TRBJ1-2, with D possibly TRBD1 on 6 matching bases. The germline gives CDR1 LGHNA, CDR2 YNFKEQ. CDR3 length equals 16 residues. Deletions cut 0 bases from V and 4 bases from J, with 15 bases between.